Following are 31 T cell receptor beta chains from one sample sequenced in a study of identical twins. In TCRdb, the 5' RACE reads were re-called with MiXCR into one record per CDR3 protein. The sample records about 890,000 distinct CDR3 sequences, roughly an eighth being singletons. The sample was also reused in another study, on yellow fever vaccine responses in identical twins.

Sequences were obtained from PBMCs. These receptors were taken from a woman between 18 and 29 years old in good health.

This clonotype came up many times. The V and J genes are TRBV29-1 and TRBJ2-1; TRBD2 aligns across 10 bases. After removal of 4 bases from V and 6 bases from J, the junction contained 6 bases not matched to a gene. Germline lookup yields CDR1 SQVTM and CDR2 ANQGSEA. The CDR3 covers 14 residues. The CDR3 DNA reads as TGCAGCGTTGTTCAAGCGGGAGGGTCCAATGAGCAGTTCTTC. Protein: CSVVQAGGSNEQFF.

This clonotype came up a few times. This chain uses TRBV2 with TRBJ2-7; either TRBD1 or TRBD2 may supply D (5 bases each). CDR3 length: 15 amino acids. Per the germline V gene, CDR1 is SNHLY and CDR2 is FYNNEI. V lost 6 bases, J lost 2 bases, and 17 bases lay in between. The DNA of the CDR3 is TGTGCCAGCAGCGAGGGACCTCTGGAAACCTACGAGCAGTACGTC. This gives the protein CASSEGPLETYEQYV.

This clonotype was picked up a small number of times. The chain joins TRBV13 to TRBJ1-1, with D maybe TRBD1 (6 bases). The CDR3 is 15 residues long. The V end was cut by 7 bases, the J end by 1 base, with 16 bases between. Per germline, CDR1 PRHDT and CDR2 FYEKMQ (reference sequence). CDR3 region: CASNTRKTGNTEAFF. CDR3 DNA: TGTGCCAGCAACACACGGAAGACAGGGAACACTGAAGCTTTCTTT.

In this sample, this clonotype turned up many times. In nucleotides, the CDR3 is TGCAGTCCATATACTCACGACAACATTCAGTACTTC. Its translation is CSPYTHDNIQYF. The chain is built from TRBV20-1 and TRBJ2-4; D unresolved. V dropped 8 bases and J dropped 7 bases, with 15 bases sitting between them. There are 12 residues in the CDR3. Germline CDR1 DFQATT, CDR2 SNEGSKA (reference sequence).

This clonotype was detected only a few times. The CDR3 spells CASSPPGLAGVEQFF. For the CDR3, the DNA is TGTGCCAGCAGCCCTCCGGGACTAGCGGGAGTTGAGCAGTTCTTC. The chain links TRBV7-8 to TRBJ2-1; TRBD2 matches at 14 bases. This CDR3 has 15 residues. V shed 5 bases, J shed 9 bases, and the junction held 6 bases outside the gene matches. Germline V gives CDR1 SGHVS, CDR2 FQNEAQ.

The rearrangement uses TRBV20-1 and TRBJ2-7, with TRBD2 as a possible D gene (6 bases). This CDR3 region has 14 residues. Germline lookup yields CDR1 DFQATT and CDR2 SNEGSKA (reference sequence). Trimming shortened V by 3 bases and J by 0 bases, and 12 bases separated the two germline ends. The CDR3 coding sequence is TGCAGTGCTAGGTCTAGCGCCATCTCCTACGAGCAGTACTTC. It translates to CSARSSAISYEQYF.

This clonotype was recorded at least ten times. The V call is TRBV7-9, the J call TRBJ2-7, with 7 bases lining up with TRBD2. With V trimmed by 0 bases and J by 3 bases, 5 bases remained unmatched. The CDR3 loop spans 15 amino acids. Per germline, CDR1 SEHNR and CDR2 FQNEAQ (reference sequence). The CDR3 loop reads CASSLAGGGSYEQYF. CDR3 sequence (DNA): TGTGCCAGCAGCTTAGCTGGCGGCGGGAGCTACGAGCAGTACTTC.

This clonotype was counted between two and nine times. The chain employs TRBV5-1 and TRBJ1-2, with 10 bases identical to TRBD1. J gave up 8 bases and V 6 bases, and 10 bases lay outside the gene matches. In germline, CDR1 is SGHRS, CDR2 YFSETQ. The CDR3 totals 14 residues. CDR3 sequence (DNA): TGCGCCAGCAAACAATCGACAGGGGGCGGAGGCTACACCTTC. Protein sequence: CASKQSTGGGGYTF.

This clonotype has ten or more counts. This chain links TRBV6-5 with TRBJ2-3; 7 nucleotides agree with TRBD2. The trim removed 0 bases at V and 4 bases at J, leaving 13 bases unmatched. This CDR3 is built from 18 residues. The germline gives CDR1 MNHEY, CDR2 SVGAGI. The CDR3: CASSYSADGGGPADTQYF. CDR3 coding DNA: TGTGCCAGCAGTTACTCGGCCGATGGGGGAGGGCCCGCAGATACGCAGTATTTT.

This clonotype was found a few times. The chain is built from TRBV5-5 and TRBJ2-4; D ambiguous. The CDR3 totals 13 residues. Germline V gene lookup returns CDR1 SGHKS and CDR2 YYEKEE (reference sequence). V lost 0 bases to trimming and J lost 8 bases, with 9 bases between them. The CDR3 nucleotides read TGTGCCAGCAGCTTGGGACCAAGTGACATTCAGTACTTC. Amino acids: CASSLGPSDIQYF. Together with reference TRBV5-5 and TRBJ2-4, the CDR3 gives the full variable domain: DAGVTQSPTHLIKTRGQQVTLRCSPISGHKSVSWYQQVLGQGPQFIFQYYEKEERGRGNFPDRFSARQFPNYSSELNVNALLLGDSALYLCASSLGPSDIQYFGAGTRLSVL.

The sample holds many counts of this clonotype. The chain uses TRBV5-1 and TRBJ2-4, with 8 positions matching TRBD1. This CDR3 spans 20 amino acids. The J segment lost 0 bases and the V segment lost 0 bases, leaving 14 bases of the junction unmatched. Germline V gene data show CDR1 as SGHRS and CDR2 as YFSETQ. The CDR3 bases are TGCGCCAGCAGCTTGGCAACGGGACAGGAGCGTGTACTAGCCAAAAACATTCAGTACTTC. This encodes CASSLATGQERVLAKNIQYF.

The V gene is TRBV29-1, the J gene TRBJ2-1, with 10 bases matching TRBD2. The CDR3 totals 13 residues. Germline CDR1 reads SQVTM; CDR2 reads ANQGSEA. Germline trimming cut 5 bases from V and 8 bases from J; bases unmatched to any gene: 6. The CDR3 region is CSVILAGLDEQFF. The CDR3, as DNA: TGCAGCGTTATACTAGCGGGATTGGATGAGCAGTTCTTC.

J is TRBJ1-2 and V is TRBV24-1, with D perhaps matching TRBD1 (6 bases). V shed 7 bases and J shed 2 bases, with 19 bases lying between them. From germline, CDR1 is KGHDR and CDR2 SFDVKD. The CDR3 length is 16 residues. In DNA, the CDR3 is TGTGCCACCAGCCCGACAGGCACACGACTCAACTATGGCTACACCTTC. This sequence encodes CATSPTGTRLNYGYTF.

The sample holds a few counts of this clonotype. The DNA of the CDR3 is TGTGCCAGCAGCTCGGATGAGAACACCGGGGAGCTGTTTTTT. Residues: CASSSDENTGELFF. The rearrangement uses TRBV11-3 and TRBJ2-2; D is ambiguous. The CDR3 is 14 residues long. Germline loops: CDR1 SGHNT, CDR2 YENEEA. Trimming shortened V by 4 bases and J by 1 base, and 7 bases separated the two germline ends.

The chain recombines TRBV27 with TRBJ2-2; the D gene is possibly TRBD2 (5 bases). Trimming left V 2 bases short and J 0 bases short, with 10 bases between. The CDR3 totals 16 residues. Per the germline V gene, CDR1 is MNHEY and CDR2 is SMNVEV (reference sequence). The CDR3 spells CASSLRGATNTGELFF. CDR3 sequence (DNA): TGTGCCAGCAGTTTACGGGGTGCTACGAACACCGGGGAGCTGTTTTTT.

V is TRBV6-1 and J is TRBJ2-7; 7 positions agree with TRBD1. V shed 7 bases and J 3 bases; nucleotides not matched to a gene: 9. The CDR3 is made up of 14 amino acids. Per germline, CDR1 MNHNS and CDR2 SASEGT. CDR3 region: CASTRPGQIYEQYF. The CDR3 DNA follows: TGTGCCAGCACCCGACCGGGACAGATCTACGAGCAGTACTTC.

CDR3 amino acids: CASSEVDRGANIQYF. The CDR3 bases are TGTGCCAGCAGTGAAGTGGATCGGGGGGCAAACATTCAGTACTTC. The rearrangement joins TRBV25-1 to TRBJ2-4, with D maybe TRBD2 (7 bases). Trimming pared 2 bases from V and 6 bases from J, leaving 14 bases between. This CDR3 contains 15 residues. Germline CDR1 is MGHDK and CDR2 is SYGVNS.

This clonotype was seen at least ten times. The chain joins TRBV15 to TRBJ2-3; D may correspond to TRBD1 or TRBD2 (5 bases each). Germline V gene sequence: CDR1 LNHNV, CDR2 YYDKDF (reference sequence). This CDR3 is 15 amino acids long. V was clipped by 4 bases and J by 2 bases, with 13 bases between them. The chain's CDR3 is CATSMGSGPTDTQYF. The CDR3, as DNA: TGTGCCACCAGCATGGGATCGGGGCCCACAGATACGCAGTATTTT.

The V and J genes are TRBV12-3 or TRBV12-4 and TRBJ1-5; D perhaps matches TRBD1 (6 bases). With 6 bases removed from V and 5 bases from J, the gap between germline ends came to 14 bases. The CDR3 contains 14 residues. The CDR3 sequence: CASSFTGPHQPQHF. CDR3 coding DNA: TGTGCCAGCAGCTTTACAGGGCCCCATCAGCCCCAGCATTTT.

The V gene is TRBV20-1, the J gene TRBJ1-1, with TRBD1 as a possible D gene (6 bases). The CDR3 has 15 amino acids. The germline V gene encodes CDR1 DFQATT and CDR2 SNEGSKA (reference sequence). DNA for the CDR3: TGCGGTGGGGAGAGGGGGGGATTTCTTGGGACTGAAGCTTTCTTT. This encodes CGGERGGFLGTEAFF.

This clonotype was detected a few times. The chain combines TRBV20-1 with TRBJ2-7; D call uncertain. The V end lost 3 bases, the J end lost 4 bases, and 25 bases lay between the germline ends. The CDR3 sequence is 17 residues long. Germline CDR1 and CDR2: DFQATT and SNEGSKA (reference sequence). CDR3 DNA sequence: TGCAGTGCTAGGGATACCGTCCTGTCGGGCTACGCTTACGAGCAGTACTTC. Translating gives CSARDTVLSGYAYEQYF.

This clonotype appeared a few times. The rearrangement links TRBV28 to TRBJ2-1, with TRBD1 matching 8 bases. Per the germline V gene, CDR1 is MDHEN and CDR2 is SYDVKM. With V trimmed by 6 bases and J by 0 bases, 7 bases remained unmatched. The CDR3 has 16 residues. The CDR3 is CASSSSTGGSYNEQFF. In DNA, the CDR3 is TGTGCCAGCAGCTCTTCAACAGGGGGCTCCTACAATGAGCAGTTCTTC.

This clonotype occurred a few times. The rearrangement joins TRBV7-9 to TRBJ1-2, with 7 bases aligning to TRBD1. The CDR3 totals 13 residues. CDR1 is SEHNR and CDR2 is FQNEAQ in the germline V gene (reference sequence). V trimming: 5 bases; J trimming: 4 bases; junction bases outside the gene matches: 4. CDR3 sequence (DNA): TGTGCCAGCAGCCCGACAGGGTTCTATGGCTACACCTTC. It codes for CASSPTGFYGYTF.

The gene calls are TRBV28 and TRBJ2-1; 11 nucleotides line up with TRBD1. Per the germline V gene, CDR1 is MDHEN and CDR2 is SYDVKM. This CDR3 region has 15 residues. V shed 4 bases, J shed 8 bases, and the junction held 7 bases outside the gene matches. The DNA of the CDR3 is TGTGCCAGCAGTTCCCGGGACAGGGGGTTGTATGAGCAGTTCTTC. Amino acids: CASSSRDRGLYEQFF.

A few counts support this clonotype. V gene TRBV9 combines with J gene TRBJ2-1; 12 bases are a match to TRBD1. The J segment lost 8 bases and the V segment lost 2 bases, leaving 11 bases of the junction unmatched. The length of the CDR3 is 17 residues. Germline V gives CDR1 SGDLS, CDR2 YYNGEE. This CDR3 is CASSVAPPGTGGDEQFF. CDR3 nucleotide sequence: TGTGCCAGCAGCGTGGCCCCTCCCGGGACAGGGGGCGATGAGCAGTTCTTC.

This clonotype was counted a few times. The chain has TRBV6-1 and TRBJ2-3; 7 nucleotides line up with TRBD2. J gave up 3 bases and V 7 bases, and 7 bases lay outside the gene matches. CDR3 length equals 14 residues. The germline gives CDR1 MNHNS, CDR2 SASEGT. CDR3 sequence reads: CASTTVGGTDTQYF. The CDR3 bases are TGTGCCAGCACTACCGTCGGGGGGACAGATACGCAGTATTTT.

This clonotype has a handful of counts. The chain employs TRBV20-1 and TRBJ2-2; either TRBD1 or TRBD2 may supply D (6 bases each). Trimming shortened V by 6 bases and J by 1 base, and 18 bases separated the two germline ends. Germline V gives CDR1 DFQATT, CDR2 SNEGSKA (reference sequence). The CDR3 length is 16 residues. The CDR3 DNA reads as TGCAGTGCCGAGCGCAGGGGAGGTTTGAACACCGGGGAGCTGTTTTTT. It codes for CSAERRGGLNTGELFF.

This clonotype was counted only a few times. The rearrangement uses TRBV12-3 or TRBV12-4 and TRBJ2-7; TRBD2 matches at 7 bases. Losses at the gene ends were 2 bases for V and 5 bases for J; bases not matched to a gene: 6. The CDR3 is 14 amino acids. CDR3 region: CASSLTLASNEQYF. Written as DNA, the CDR3 is TGTGCCAGCAGTTTAACACTAGCGTCCAACGAGCAGTACTTC.

The V gene is TRBV3-1, the J gene TRBJ2-3; 7 bases align to TRBD2. Trimming took 0 bases from V and 2 from J; bases not matched to a gene: 5. Looked up from germline, CDR1 is LGHDT and CDR2 is YNNKEL (reference sequence). This CDR3 is 16 amino acids long. CDR3 nucleotides: TGTGCCAGCAGCCAAGAAGATGGGACTACCACAGATACGCAGTATTTT. This encodes CASSQEDGTTTDTQYF.

This clonotype has just a few counts. The chain couples TRBV4-2 to TRBJ2-1, with 9 positions matching TRBD2. The CDR3 contains 17 residues. With V trimmed by 0 bases and J by 5 bases, 8 bases remained unmatched. Germline V lookup: CDR1 LGHNA, CDR2 YNFKEQ. The CDR3 bases are TGTGCCAGCAGCCAAGATCCCCATAGCGGGGGTAACAATGAGCAGTTCTTC. Its protein product is CASSQDPHSGGNNEQFF.

V gene TRBV5-6 combines with J gene TRBJ2-1; possibly TRBD1 or TRBD2 for D (5 bases each). Looked up from germline, CDR1 is SGHDT and CDR2 is YYEEEE. Trimming removed 0 bases at V and 0 bases at J, with 16 bases between. The CDR3 spans 18 residues. CDR3 nucleotides: TGTGCCAGCAGCTTGGCCTCTGGGACCCCCAGCTCCTACAATGAGCAGTTCTTC. It translates to CASSLASGTPSSYNEQFF.